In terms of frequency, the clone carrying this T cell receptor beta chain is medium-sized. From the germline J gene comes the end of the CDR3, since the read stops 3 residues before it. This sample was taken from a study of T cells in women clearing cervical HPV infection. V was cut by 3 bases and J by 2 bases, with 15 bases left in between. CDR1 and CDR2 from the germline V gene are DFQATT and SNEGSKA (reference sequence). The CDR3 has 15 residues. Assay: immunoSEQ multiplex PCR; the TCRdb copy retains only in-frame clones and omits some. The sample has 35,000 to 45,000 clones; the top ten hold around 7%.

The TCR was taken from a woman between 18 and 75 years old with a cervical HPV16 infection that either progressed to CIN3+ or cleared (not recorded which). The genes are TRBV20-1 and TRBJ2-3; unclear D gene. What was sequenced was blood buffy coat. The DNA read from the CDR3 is TGCAGTGCTAGGAGCCTCAATACTTACACAGATACG. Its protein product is CSARSLNTYTDT. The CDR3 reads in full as CSARSLNTYTDTQYF.